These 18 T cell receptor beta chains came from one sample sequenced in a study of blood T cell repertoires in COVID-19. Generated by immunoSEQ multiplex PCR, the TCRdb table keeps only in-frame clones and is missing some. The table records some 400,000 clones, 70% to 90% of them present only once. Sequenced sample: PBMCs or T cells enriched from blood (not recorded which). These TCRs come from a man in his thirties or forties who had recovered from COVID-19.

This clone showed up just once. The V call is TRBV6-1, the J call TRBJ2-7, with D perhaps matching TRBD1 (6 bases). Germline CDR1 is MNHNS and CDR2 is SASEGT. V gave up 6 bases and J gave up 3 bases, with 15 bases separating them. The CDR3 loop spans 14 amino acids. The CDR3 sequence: CASRRQGQFYEQYF. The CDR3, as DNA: TGTGCCAGCAGACGCCAAGGACAGTTCTACGAGCAGTACTTC.

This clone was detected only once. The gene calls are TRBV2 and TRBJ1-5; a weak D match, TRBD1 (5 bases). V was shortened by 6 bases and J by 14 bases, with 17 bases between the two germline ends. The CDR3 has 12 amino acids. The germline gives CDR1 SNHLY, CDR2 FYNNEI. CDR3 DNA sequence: TGTGCCAGCAGGAACCACAGGTTCGAAAAGCATTTT. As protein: CASRNHRFEKHF.

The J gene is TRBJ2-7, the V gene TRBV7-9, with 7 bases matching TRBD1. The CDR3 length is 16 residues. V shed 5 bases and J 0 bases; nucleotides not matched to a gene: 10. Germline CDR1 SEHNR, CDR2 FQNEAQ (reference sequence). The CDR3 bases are TGTGCCAGCAGCGATCGGACAGGATTAAGCTCCTACGAGCAGTACTTC. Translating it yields CASSDRTGLSSYEQYF.

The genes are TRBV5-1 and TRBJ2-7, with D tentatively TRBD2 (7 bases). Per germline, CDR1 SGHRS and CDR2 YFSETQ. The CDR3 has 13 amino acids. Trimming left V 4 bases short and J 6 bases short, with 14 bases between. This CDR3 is CASSQVGGREQYF. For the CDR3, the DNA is TGCGCCAGCAGCCAGGTGGGGGGGCGCGAGCAGTACTTC.

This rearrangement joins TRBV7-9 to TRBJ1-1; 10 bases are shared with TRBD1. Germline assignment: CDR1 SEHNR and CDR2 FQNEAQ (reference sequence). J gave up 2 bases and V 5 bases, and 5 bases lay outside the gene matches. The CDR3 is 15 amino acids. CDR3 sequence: CASSKGTGANTEAFF. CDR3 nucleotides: TGTGCCAGCAGCAAAGGGACAGGGGCTAACACTGAAGCTTTCTTT.

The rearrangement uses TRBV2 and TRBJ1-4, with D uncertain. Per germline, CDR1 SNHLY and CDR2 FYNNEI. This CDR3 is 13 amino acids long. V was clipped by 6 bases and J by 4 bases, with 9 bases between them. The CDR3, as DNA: TGTGCCAGCAGCGACGGAGTTAATGAAAAACTGTTTTTT. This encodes CASSDGVNEKLFF.

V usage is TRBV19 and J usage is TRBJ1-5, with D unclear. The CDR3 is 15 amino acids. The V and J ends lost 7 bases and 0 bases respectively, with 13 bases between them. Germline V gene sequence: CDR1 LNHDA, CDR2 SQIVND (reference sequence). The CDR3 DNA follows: TGTGCCAGTAAACGGCAGGCCGATAGCAATCAGCCCCAGCATTTT. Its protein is CASKRQADSNQPQHF.

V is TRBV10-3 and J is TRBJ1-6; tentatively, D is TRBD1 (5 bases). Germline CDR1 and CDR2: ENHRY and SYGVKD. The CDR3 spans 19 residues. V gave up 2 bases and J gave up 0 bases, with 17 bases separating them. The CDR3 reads CAISETGILRSSYNSPLHF. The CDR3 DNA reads TGTGCCATCAGTGAGACAGGTATCCTCAGGAGCTCCTATAATTCACCCCTCCACTTT.

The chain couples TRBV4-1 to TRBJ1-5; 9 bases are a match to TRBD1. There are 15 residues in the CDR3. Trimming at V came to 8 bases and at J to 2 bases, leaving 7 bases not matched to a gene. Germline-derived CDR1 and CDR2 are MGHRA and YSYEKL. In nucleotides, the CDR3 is TGCGCCAGCGGGACAGGGATAGGCGGCAATCAGCCCCAGCATTTT. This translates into CASGTGIGGNQPQHF.

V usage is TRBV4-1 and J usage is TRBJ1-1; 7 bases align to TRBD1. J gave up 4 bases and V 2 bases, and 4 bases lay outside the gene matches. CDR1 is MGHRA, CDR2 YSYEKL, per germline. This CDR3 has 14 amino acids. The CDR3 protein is CASSQTGAGTEAFF. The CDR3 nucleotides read TGCGCCAGCAGCCAAACAGGGGCGGGCACTGAAGCTTTCTTT.

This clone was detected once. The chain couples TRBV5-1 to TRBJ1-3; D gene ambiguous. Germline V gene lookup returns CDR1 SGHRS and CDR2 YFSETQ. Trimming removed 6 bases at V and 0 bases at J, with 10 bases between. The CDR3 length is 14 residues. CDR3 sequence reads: CASNSGPSGNTIYF. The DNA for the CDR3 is TGCGCCAGCAACTCGGGTCCCTCTGGAAACACCATATATTTT. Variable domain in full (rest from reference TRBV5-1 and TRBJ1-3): KAGVTQTPRYLIKTRGQQVTLSCSPISGHRSVSWYQQTPGQGLQFLFEYFSETQRNKGNFPGRFSGRQFSNSRSEMNVSTLELGDSALYLCASNSGPSGNTIYFGEGSWLTVV.

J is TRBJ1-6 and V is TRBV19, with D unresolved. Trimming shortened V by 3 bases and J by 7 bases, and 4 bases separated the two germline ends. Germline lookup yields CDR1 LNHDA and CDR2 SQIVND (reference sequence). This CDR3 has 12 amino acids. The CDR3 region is CASSMGNSPLHF. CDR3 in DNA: TGTGCCAGTAGTATGGGCAATTCACCCCTCCACTTT.

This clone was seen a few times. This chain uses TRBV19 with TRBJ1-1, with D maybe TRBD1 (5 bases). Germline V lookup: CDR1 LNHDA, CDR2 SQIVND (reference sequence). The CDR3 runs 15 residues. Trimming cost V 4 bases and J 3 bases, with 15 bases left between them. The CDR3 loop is CASSRLTRGYTEAFF. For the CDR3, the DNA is TGTGCCAGTAGTAGGCTGACACGGGGGTACACTGAAGCTTTCTTT.

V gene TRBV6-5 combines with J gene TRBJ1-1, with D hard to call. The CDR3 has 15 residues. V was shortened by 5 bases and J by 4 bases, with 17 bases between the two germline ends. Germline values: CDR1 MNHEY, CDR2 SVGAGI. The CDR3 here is CASSTLGMAGTEAFF. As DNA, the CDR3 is TGTGCCAGCAGTACTCTAGGTATGGCCGGCACTGAAGCTTTCTTT.

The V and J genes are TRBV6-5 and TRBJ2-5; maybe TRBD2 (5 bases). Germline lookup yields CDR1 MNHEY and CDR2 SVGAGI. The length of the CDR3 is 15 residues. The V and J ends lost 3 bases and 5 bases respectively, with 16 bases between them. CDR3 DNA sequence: TGTGCCAGCAGTTATGGAGGACCCCCGCAGGAGACCCAGTACTTC. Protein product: CASSYGGPPQETQYF.

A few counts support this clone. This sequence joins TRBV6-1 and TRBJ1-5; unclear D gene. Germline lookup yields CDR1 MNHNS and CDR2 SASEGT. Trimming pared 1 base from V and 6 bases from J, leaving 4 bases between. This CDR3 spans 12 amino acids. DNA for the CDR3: TGTGCCAGCAGTGAAGGAGCTCAGCCCCAGCATTTT. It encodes CASSEGAQPQHF.

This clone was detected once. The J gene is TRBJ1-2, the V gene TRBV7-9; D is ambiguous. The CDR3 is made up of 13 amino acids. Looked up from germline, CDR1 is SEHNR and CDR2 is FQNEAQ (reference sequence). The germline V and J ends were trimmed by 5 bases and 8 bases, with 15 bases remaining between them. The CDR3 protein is CASSPPTTAGYTF. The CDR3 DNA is TGTGCCAGCAGCCCGCCCACCACAGCCGGCTACACCTTC.

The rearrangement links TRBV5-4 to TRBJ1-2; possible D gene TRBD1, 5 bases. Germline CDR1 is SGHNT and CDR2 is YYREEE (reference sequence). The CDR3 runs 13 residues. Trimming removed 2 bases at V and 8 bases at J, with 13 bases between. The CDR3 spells CASSFWGTGGYTF. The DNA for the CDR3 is TGTGCCAGCAGCTTCTGGGGCACCGGGGGCTACACCTTC.